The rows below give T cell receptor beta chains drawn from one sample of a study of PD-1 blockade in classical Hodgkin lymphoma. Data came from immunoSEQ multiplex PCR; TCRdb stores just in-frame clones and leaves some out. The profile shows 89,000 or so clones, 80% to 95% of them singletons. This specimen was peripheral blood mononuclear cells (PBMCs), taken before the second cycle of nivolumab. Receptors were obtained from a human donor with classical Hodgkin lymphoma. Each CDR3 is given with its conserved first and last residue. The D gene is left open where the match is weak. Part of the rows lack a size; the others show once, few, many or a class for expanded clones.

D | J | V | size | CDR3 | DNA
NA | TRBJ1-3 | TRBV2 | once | CASTYLQWSGNTIYF | TGTGCCAGCACGTACCTACAGTGGTCTGGAAACACCATATATTTT
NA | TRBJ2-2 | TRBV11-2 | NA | CASSFPGGANTGELFF | TGTGCCAGCAGCTTTCCAGGGGGGGCGAACACCGGGGAGCTGTTTTTT
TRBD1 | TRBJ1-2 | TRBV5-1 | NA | CASSLAGGSNYGYTF | TGCGCCAGCAGCTTGGCAGGGGGCAGCAACTATGGCTACACCTTC
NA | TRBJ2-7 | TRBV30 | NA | CAWSHYEQYF | TGTGCCTGGAGTCACTACGAGCAGTACTTC
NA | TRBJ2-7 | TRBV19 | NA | CASSIATAGYEQYF | TGTGCCAGTAGTATAGCCACTGCGGGCTACGAGCAGTACTTC
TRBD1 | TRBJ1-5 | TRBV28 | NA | CASRHRGTSNQPQHF | TGTGCCAGCAGACACAGGGGGACTAGCAATCAGCCCCAGCATTTT
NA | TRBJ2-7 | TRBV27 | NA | CASSSTRGEQYF | TGTGCCAGCAGTAGTACCCGGGGCGAGCAGTACTTC
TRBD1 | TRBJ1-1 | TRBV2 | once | CASVGTGGTEAFF | TGTGCCAGCGTAGGGACAGGGGGAACTGAAGCTTTCTTT
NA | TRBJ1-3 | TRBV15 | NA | CATSEQRRGNTIYF | TGTGCCACCAGCGAACAGAGACGCGGAAACACCATATATTTT
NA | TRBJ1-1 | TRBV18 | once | CASSPRGTENTEAFF | TGTGCCAGCTCACCACGGGGGACGGAGAACACTGAAGCTTTCTTT
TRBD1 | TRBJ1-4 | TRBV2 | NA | CASSGGRGREKLFF | TGTGCCAGCAGTGGAGGCAGGGGGCGTGAAAAACTGTTTTTT
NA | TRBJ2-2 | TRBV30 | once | CAWSGESNTGELFF | TGTGCCTGGAGCGGGGAATCGAACACCGGGGAGCTGTTTTTT
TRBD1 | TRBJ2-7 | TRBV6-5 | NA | CASSNPGQKKYEQYF | TGTGCCAGCAGTAACCCGGGACAGAAAAAGTACGAGCAGTACTTC
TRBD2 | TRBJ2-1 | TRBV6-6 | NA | CASSPLGGRANEQFF | TGTGCCAGCAGTCCCCTAGGCGGGAGGGCTAATGAGCAGTTCTTC